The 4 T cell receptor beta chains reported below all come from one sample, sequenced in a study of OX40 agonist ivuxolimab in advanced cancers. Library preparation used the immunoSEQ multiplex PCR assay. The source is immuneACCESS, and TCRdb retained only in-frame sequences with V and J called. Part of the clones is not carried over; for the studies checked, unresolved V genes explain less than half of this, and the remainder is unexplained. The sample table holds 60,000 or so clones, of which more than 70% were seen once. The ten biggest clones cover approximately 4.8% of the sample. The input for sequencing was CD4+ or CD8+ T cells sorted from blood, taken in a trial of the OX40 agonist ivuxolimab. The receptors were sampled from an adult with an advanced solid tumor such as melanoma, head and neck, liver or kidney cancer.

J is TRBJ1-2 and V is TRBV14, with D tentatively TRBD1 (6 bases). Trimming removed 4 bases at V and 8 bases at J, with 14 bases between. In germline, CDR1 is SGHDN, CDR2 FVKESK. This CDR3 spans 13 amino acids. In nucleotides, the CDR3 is TGTGCCAGCAGCCCGGGACACTGGGTCGGCTACACCTTC. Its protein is CASSPGHWVGYTF.

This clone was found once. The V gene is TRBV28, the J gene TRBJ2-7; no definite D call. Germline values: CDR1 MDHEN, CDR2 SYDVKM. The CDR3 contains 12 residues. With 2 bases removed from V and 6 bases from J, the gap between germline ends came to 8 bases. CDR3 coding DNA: TGTGCCAGCAGTTTAATCCTCGGCGAGCAGTACTTC. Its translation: CASSLILGEQYF. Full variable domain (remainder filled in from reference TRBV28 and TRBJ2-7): DVKVTQSSRYLVKRTGEKVFLECVQDMDHENMFWYRQDPGLGLRLIYFSYDVKMKEKGDIPEGYSVSREKKERFSLILESASTNQTSMYLCASSLILGEQYFGPGTRLTVT.

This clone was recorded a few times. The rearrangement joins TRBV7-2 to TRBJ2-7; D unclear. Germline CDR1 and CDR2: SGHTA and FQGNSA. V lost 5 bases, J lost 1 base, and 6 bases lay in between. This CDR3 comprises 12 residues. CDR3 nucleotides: TGTGCCAGCAGCCACAATTCCTACGAGCAGTACTTC. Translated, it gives CASSHNSYEQYF.

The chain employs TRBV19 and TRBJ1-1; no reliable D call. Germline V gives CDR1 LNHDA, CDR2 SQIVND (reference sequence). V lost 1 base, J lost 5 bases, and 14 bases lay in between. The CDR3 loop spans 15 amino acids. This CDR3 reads CASSIGGRGLTEAFF. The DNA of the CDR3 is TGTGCCAGTAGTATAGGAGGTCGGGGATTGACTGAAGCTTTCTTT.